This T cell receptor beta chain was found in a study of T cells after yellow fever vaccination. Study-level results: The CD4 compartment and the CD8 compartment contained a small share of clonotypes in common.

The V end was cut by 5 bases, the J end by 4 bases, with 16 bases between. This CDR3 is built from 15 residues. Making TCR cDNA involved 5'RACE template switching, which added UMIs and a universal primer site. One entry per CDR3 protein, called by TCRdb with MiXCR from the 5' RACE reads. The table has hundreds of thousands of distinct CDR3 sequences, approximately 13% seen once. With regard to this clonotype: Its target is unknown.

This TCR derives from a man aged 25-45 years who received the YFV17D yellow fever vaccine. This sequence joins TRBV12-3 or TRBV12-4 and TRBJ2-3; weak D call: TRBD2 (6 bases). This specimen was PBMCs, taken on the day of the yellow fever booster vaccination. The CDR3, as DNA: TGTGCCAGCAGTCTCGCGGGATATGGGGCAGATACGCAGTATTTT. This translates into CASSLAGYGADTQYF.